This entry is about one TCR beta chain. These data come from a study of blood T cell repertoires in COVID-19. On the study more broadly: COVID-19 samples collected from the United States, Italy and Spain covered acute and convalescent phases. T cells, B-cell-depleted T cells, or PBMCs supplied cDNA or gDNA.

The ends lost 8 bases at V and 1 base at J; junction bases unmatched: 4. Germline V lookup: CDR1 SNHLY, CDR2 FYNNEI. The CDR3 spans 14 residues. Original methodology: Amplification of reference gene primers provided the estimated nucleated cell counts. Clones were read by immunoSEQ multiplex PCR, and TCRdb kept only the in-frame ones, dropping some. V and J calls and clone size are given by that table; D and trimming were obtained from the DNA. The table shows 60,000 to 70,000 clones, with roughly 80% occurring only once. The TCR comes from a man in his fifties or sixties with active COVID-19. Sequences were obtained from peripheral blood. The rearrangement links TRBV2 to TRBJ2-7, with TRBD2 matching over 11 bases. The CDR3 DNA reads as TGTGCCAGCGGCCTAGCGGGGGGTTCCTACGAGCAGTACTTC. Translation: CASGLAGGSYEQYF.